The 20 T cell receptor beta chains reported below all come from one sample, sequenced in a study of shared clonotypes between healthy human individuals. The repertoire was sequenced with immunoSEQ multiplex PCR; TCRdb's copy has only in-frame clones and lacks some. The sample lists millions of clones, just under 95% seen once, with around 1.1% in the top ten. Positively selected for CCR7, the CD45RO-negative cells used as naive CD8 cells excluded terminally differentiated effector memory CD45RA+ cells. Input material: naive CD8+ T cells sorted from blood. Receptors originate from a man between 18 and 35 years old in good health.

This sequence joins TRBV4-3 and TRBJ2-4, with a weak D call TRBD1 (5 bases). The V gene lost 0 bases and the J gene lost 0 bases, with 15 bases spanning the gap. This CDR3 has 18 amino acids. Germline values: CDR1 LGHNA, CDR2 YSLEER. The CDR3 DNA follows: TGCGCCAGCAGCCAAGAAACTGACAGTGGATTAGCCAAAAACATTCAGTACTTC. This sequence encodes CASSQETDSGLAKNIQYF.

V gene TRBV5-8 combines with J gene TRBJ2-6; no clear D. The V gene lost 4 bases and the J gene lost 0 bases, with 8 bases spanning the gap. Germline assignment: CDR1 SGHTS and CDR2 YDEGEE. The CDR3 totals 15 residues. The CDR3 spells CASSPGVSGANVLTF. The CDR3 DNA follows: TGTGCCAGCAGCCCCGGCGTCTCTGGGGCCAACGTCCTGACTTTC.

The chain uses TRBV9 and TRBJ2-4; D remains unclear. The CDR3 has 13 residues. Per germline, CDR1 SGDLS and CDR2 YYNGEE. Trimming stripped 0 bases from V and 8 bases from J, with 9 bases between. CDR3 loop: CASSVVVDDIQYF. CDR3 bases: TGTGCCAGCAGCGTAGTGGTCGACGACATTCAGTACTTC.

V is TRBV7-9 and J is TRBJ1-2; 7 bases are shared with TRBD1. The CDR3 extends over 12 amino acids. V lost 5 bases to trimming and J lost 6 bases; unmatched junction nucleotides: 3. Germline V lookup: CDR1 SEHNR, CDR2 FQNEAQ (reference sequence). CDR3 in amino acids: CASSIGQDGYTF. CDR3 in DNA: TGTGCCAGCAGCATTGGACAGGATGGCTACACCTTC.

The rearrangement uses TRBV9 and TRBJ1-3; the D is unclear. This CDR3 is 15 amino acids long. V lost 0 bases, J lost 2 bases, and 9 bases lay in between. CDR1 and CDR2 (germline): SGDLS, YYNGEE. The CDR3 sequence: CASSVASQTGNTIYF. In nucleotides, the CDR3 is TGTGCCAGCAGCGTAGCTTCACAGACTGGAAACACCATATATTTT.

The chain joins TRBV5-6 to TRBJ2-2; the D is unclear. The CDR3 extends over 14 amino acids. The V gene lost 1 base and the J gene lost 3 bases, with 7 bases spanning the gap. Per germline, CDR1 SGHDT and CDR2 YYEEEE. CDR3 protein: CASSLNSHTGELFF. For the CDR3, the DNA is TGTGCCAGCAGCTTGAATAGCCACACCGGGGAGCTGTTTTTT. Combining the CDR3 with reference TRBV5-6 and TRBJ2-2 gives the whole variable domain DAGVTQSPTHLIKTRGQQVTLRCSPKSGHDTVSWYQQALGQGPQFIFQYYEEEERQRGNFPDRFSGHQFPNYSSELNVNALLLGDSALYLCASSLNSHTGELFFGEGSRLTVL.

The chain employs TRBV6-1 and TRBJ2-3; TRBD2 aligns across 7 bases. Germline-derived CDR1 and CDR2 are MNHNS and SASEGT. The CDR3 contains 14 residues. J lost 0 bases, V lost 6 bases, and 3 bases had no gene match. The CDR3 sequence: CASRGLSSTDTQYF. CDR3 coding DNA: TGTGCCAGCAGGGGACTATCAAGCACAGATACGCAGTATTTT.

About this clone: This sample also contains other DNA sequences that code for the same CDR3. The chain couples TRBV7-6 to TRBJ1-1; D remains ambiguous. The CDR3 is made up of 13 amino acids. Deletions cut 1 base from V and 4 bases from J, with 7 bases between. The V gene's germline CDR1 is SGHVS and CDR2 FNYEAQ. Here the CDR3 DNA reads TGTGCCAGCAGCTTAGACGGAGGCACTGAAGCTTTCTTT. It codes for CASSLDGGTEAFF.

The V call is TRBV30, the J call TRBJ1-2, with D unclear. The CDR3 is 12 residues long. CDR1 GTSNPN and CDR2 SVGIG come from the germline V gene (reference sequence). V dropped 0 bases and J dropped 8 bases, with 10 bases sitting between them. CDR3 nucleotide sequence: TGTGCCTGGAGTGTACTGGACGGCGGCTACACCTTC. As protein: CAWSVLDGGYTF.

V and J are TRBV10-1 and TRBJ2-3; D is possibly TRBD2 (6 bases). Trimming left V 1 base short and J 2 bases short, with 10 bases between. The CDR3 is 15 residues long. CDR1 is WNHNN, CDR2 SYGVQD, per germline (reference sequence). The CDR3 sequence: CASSEWRDPTDTQYF. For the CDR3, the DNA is TGCGCCAGCAGTGAGTGGAGGGACCCCACAGATACGCAGTATTTT.

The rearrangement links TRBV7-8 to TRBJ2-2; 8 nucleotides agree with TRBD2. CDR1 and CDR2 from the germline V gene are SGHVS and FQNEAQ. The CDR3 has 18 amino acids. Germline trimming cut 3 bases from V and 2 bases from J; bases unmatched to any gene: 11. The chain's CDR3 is CASSFPSGSALNTGELFF. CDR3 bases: TGTGCCAGCAGCTTCCCAAGCGGGAGTGCCCTAAACACCGGGGAGCTGTTTTTT.

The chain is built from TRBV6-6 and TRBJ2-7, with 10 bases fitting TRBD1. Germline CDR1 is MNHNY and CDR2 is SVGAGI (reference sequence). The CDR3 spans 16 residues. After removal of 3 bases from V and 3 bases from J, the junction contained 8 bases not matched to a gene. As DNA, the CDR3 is TGTGCCAGCAGTTATTCCGGGACAGGGGATGGCTACGAGCAGTACTTC. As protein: CASSYSGTGDGYEQYF.

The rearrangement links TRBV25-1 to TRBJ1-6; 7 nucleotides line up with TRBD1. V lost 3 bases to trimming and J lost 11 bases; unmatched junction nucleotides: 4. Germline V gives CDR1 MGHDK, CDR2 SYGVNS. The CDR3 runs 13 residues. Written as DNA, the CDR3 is TGTGCCAGCAGTGACAGGGGGTGGCCACCCCTCCACTTT. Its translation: CASSDRGWPPLHF. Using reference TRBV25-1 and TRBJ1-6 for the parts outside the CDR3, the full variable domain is EADIYQTPRYLVIGTGKKITLECSQTMGHDKMYWYQQDPGMELHLIHYSYGVNSTEKGDLSSESTVSRIRTEHFPLTLESARPSHTSQYLCASSDRGWPPLHFGNGTRLTVT.

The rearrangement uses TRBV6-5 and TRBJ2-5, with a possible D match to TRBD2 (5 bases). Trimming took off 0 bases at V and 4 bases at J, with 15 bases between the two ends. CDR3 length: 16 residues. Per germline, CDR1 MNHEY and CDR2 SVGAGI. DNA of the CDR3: TGTGCCAGCAGTTACTCCGTTTTAGCACGGGGAGAGACCCAGTACTTC. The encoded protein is CASSYSVLARGETQYF.

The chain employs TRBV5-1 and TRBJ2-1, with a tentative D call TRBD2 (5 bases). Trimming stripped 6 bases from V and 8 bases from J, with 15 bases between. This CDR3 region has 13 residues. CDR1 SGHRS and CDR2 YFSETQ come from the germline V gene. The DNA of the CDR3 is TGCGCCAGCAACCTTGGAGGTTTTGATGAGCAGTTCTTC. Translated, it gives CASNLGGFDEQFF. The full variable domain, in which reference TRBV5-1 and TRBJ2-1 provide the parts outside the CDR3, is KAGVTQTPRYLIKTRGQQVTLSCSPISGHRSVSWYQQTPGQGLQFLFEYFSETQRNKGNFPGRFSGRQFSNSRSEMNVSTLELGDSALYLCASNLGGFDEQFFGPGTRLTVL.

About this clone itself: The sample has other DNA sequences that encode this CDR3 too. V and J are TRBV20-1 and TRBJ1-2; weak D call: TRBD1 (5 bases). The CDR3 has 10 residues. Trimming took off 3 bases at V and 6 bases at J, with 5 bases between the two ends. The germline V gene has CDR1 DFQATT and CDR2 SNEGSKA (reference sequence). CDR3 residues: CSARGDGYTF. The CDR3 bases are TGCAGTGCTAGGGGGGATGGCTACACCTTC.

The CDR3 sequence: CASSFHEANEQFF. The CDR3 DNA reads TGTGCCAGCAGTTTCCATGAGGCCAATGAGCAGTTCTTC. This chain joins TRBV27 and TRBJ2-1; D remains unclear. Trimming pared 3 bases from V and 6 bases from J, leaving 9 bases between. Germline-derived CDR1 and CDR2 are MNHEY and SMNVEV (reference sequence). The CDR3 length is 13 residues.

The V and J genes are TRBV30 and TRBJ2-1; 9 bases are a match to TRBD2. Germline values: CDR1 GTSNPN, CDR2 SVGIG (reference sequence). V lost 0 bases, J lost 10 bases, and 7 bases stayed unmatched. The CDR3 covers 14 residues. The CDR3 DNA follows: TGTGCCTGGAGTGTACTAGCGGGCACGGGCGAGCAGTTCTTC. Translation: CAWSVLAGTGEQFF.

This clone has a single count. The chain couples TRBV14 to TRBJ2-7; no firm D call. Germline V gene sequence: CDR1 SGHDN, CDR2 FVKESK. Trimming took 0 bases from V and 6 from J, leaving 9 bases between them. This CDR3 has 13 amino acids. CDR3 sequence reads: CASSQEQSGEQYF. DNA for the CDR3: TGTGCCAGCAGCCAAGAACAATCAGGCGAGCAGTACTTC.

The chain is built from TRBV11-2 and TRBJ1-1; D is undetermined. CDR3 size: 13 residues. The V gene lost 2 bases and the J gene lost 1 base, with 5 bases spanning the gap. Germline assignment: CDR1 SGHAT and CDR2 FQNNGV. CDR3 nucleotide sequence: TGTGCCAGCAGCTTAAGAGCGAACACTGAAGCTTTCTTT. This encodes CASSLRANTEAFF.